This T cell receptor beta chain was sequenced for a study of blood T cells in healthy people across ages. Germline assignment: CDR1 ENHRY and CDR2 SYGVKD. Deletions cut 5 bases from V and 5 bases from J, with 6 bases between. The CDR3 has 11 residues. This clonotype was seen more than once but under ten times. The antigen is unknown. General observations from the study: No one knew whether donors had CMV, which possibly confounded expanded clonotype changes.

For the second PCR, which ran for roughly 6 to 12 cycles, a sample-barcoded 5' primer and a J-beta primer mix were used. MiXCR, applied by TCRdb to the 5' RACE reads, yields one record per CDR3 protein. The sample holds 800,000 or so distinct CDR3 sequences, 46% seen once. The sequence was collected from a man at least 80 years old in good health. The chain is built from TRBV10-3 and TRBJ1-2; D gene unclear. The specimen sequenced was blood. CDR3 residues: CAISNYYGYTF. The CDR3 DNA is TGTGCCATCAGTAATTATTATGGCTACACCTTC.